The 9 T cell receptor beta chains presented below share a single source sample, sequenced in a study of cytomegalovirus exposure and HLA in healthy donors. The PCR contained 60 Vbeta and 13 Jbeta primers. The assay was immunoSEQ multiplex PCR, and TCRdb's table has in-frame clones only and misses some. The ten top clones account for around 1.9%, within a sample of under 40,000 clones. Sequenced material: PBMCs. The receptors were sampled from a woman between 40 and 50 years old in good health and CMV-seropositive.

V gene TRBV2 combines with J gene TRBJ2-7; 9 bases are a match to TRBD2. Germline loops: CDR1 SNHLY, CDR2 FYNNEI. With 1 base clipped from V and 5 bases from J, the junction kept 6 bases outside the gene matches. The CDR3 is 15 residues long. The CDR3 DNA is TGTGCCAGCAGTGAAGGCGGGGGGGCCTCGGACGAGCAGTACTTC. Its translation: CASSEGGGASDEQYF. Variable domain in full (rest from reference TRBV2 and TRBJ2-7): EPEVTQTPSHQVTQMGQEVILRCVPISNHLYFYWYRQILGQKVEFLVSFYNNEISEKSEIFDDQFSVERPDGSNFTLKIRSTKLEDSAMYFCASSEGGGASDEQYFGPGTRLTVT.

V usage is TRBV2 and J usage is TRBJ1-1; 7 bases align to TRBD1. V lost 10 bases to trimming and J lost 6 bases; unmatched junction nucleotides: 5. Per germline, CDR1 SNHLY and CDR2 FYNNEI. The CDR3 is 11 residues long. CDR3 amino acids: CATGTAAEAFF. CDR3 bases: TGTGCCACTGGGACAGCCGCTGAAGCTTTCTTT.

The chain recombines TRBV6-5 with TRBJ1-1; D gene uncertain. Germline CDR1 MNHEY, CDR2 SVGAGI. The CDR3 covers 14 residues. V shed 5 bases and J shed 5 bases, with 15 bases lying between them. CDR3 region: CASSRLGVGTEAFF. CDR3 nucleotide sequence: TGTGCCAGCAGTAGATTGGGAGTGGGGACTGAAGCTTTCTTT.

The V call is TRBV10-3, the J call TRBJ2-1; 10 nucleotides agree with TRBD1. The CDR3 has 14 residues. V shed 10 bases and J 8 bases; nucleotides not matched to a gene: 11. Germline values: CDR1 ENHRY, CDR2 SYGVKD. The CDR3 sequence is CATAAGQGMHEQFF. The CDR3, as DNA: TGTGCCACCGCAGCGGGACAGGGGATGCATGAGCAGTTCTTC.

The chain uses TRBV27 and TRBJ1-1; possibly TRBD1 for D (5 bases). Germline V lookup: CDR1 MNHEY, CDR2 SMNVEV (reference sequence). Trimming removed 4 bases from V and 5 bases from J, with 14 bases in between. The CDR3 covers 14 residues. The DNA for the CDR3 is TGTGCCAGCAGTTCACCGGGACTCAGAACTGAAGCTTTCTTT. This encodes CASSSPGLRTEAFF.

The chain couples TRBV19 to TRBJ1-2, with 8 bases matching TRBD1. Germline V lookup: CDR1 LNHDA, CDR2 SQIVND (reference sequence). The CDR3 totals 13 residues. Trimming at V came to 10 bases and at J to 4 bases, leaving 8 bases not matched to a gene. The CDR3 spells CAKPGQGIYGYTF. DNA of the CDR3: TGTGCCAAACCCGGACAGGGCATCTATGGCTACACCTTC.

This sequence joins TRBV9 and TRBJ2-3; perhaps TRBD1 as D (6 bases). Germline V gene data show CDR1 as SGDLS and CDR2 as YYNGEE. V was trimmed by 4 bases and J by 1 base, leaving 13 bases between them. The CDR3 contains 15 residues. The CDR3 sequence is CASSLGQPGTDTQYF. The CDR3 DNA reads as TGTGCCAGCAGCCTAGGACAGCCTGGCACAGATACGCAGTATTTT.

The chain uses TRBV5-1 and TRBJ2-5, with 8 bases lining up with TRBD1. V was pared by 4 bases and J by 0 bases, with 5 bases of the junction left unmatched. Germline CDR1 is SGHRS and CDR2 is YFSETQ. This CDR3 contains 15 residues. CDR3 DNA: TGCGCCAGCAGCGTGACAGGGGCGTACCAAGAGACCCAGTACTTC. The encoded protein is CASSVTGAYQETQYF.

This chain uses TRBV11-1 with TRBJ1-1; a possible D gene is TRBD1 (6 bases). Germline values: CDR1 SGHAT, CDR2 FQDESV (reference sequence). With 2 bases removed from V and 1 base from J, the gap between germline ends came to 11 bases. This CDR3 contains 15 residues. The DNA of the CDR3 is TGTGCCAGCAGCTTAAGGGCCAGGGGGAACACTGAAGCTTTCTTT. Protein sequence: CASSLRARGNTEAFF.